This TCR beta chain was sequenced during a study of identical twins. The CDR3 spans 15 residues. With V trimmed by 1 base and J by 4 bases, 4 bases remained unmatched. TCRdb ran MiXCR on the 5' RACE reads and lists one entry per CDR3 protein. The sample includes 450,000 or so distinct CDR3 sequences, about 24% seen only once; the top ten take roughly 2.8%. This sample was also put to use in a study of T cells expressing NK-cell markers.

The material sequenced was CD4+ T cells sorted from blood. The origin of this receptor is a woman aged 18-30 years in good health. V is TRBV12-3 or TRBV12-4 and J is TRBJ2-1, with 7 positions matching TRBD2. Here the CDR3 DNA reads TGTGCCAGCAGTTTAGTGGGACTATCATACAATGAGCAGTTCTTC. This gives the protein CASSLVGLSYNEQFF.